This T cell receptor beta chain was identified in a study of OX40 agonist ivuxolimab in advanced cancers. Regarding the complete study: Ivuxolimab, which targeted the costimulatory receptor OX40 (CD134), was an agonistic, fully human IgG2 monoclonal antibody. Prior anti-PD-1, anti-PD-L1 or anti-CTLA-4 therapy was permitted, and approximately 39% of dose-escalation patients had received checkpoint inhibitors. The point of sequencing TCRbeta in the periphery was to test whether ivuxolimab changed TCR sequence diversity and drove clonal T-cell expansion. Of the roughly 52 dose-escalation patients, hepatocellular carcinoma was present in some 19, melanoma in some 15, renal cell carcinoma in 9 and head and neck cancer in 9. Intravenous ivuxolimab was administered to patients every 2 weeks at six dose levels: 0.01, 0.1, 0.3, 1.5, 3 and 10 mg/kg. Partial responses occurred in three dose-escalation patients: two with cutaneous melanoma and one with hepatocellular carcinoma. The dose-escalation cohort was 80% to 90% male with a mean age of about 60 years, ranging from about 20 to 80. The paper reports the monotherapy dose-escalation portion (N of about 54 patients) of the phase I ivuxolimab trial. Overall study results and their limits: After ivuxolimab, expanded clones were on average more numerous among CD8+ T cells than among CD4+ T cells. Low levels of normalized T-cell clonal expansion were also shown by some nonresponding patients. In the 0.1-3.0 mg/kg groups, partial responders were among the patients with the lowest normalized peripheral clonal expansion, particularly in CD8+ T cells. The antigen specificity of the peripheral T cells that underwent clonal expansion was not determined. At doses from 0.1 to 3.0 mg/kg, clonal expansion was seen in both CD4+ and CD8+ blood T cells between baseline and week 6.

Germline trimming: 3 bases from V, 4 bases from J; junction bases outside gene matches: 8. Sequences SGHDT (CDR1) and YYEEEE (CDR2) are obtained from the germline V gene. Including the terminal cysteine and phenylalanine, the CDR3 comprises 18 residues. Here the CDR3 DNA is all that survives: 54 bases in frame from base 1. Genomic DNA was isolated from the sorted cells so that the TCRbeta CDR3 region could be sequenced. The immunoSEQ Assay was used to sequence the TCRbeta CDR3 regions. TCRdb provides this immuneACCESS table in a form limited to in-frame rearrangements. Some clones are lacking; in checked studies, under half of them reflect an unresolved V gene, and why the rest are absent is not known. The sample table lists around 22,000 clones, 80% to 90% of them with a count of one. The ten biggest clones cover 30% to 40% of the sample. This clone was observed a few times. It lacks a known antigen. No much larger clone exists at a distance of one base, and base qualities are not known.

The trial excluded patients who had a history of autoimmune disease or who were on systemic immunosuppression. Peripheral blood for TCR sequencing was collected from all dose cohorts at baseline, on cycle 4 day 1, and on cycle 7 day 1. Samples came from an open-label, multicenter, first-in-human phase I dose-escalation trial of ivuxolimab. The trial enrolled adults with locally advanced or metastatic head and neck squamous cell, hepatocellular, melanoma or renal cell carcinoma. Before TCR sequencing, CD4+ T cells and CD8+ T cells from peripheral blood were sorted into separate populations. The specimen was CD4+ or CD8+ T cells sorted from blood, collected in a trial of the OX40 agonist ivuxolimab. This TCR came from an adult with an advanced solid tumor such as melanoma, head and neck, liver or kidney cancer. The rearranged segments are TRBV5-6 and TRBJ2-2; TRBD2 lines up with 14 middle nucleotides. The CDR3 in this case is CASSSTSGGAPTTGELFF. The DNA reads TGTGCCAGCAGCTCGACTAGCGGGGGGGCCCCGACCACCGGGGAGCTGTTTTTT. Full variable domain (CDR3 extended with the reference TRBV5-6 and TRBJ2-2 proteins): DAGVTQSPTHLIKTRGQQVTLRCSPKSGHDTVSWYQQALGQGPQFIFQYYEEEERQRGNFPDRFSGHQFPNYSSELNVNALLLGDSALYLCASSSTSGGAPTTGELFFGEGSRLTVL.